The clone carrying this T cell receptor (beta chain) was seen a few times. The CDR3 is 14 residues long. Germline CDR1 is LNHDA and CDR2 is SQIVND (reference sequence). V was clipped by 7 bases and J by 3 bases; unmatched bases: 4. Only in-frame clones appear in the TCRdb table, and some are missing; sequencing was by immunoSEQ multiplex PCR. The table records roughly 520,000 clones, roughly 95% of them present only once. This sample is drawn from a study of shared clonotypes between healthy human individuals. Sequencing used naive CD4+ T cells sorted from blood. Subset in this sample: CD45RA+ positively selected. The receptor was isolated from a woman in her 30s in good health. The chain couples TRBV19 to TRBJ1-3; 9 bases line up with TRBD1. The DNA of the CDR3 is TGTGCCAGTATTAAGGACAGGGGTGGAAACACCATATATTTT. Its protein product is CASIKDRGGNTIYF. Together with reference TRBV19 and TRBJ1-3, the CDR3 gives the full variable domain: DGGITQSPKYLFRKEGQNVTLSCEQNLNHDAMYWYRQDPGQGLRLIYYSQIVNDFQKGDIAEGYSVSREKKESFPLTVTSAQKNPTAFYLCASIKDRGGNTIYFGEGSWLTVV.